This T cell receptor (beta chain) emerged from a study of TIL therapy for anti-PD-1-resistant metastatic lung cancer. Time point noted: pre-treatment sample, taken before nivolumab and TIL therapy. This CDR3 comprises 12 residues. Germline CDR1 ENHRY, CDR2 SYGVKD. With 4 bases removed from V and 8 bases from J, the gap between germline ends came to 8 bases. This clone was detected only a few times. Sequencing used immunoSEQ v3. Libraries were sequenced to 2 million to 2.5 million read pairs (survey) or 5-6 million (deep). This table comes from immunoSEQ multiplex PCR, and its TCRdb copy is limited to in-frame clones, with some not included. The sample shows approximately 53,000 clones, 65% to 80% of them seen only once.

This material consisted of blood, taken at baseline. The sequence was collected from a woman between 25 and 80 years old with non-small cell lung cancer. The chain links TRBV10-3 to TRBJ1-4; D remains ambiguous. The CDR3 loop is CAISGQAEKLFF. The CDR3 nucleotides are TGTGCCATCAGTGGGCAGGCAGAAAAACTGTTTTTT.